Following are 12 T cell receptor beta chains from one sample sequenced in a study of shared clonotypes between healthy human individuals. CD45RO-negative, CCR7-selected cells formed the naive CD8 fraction, which excluded terminally differentiated effector memory CD45RA+ cells. Sequenced by immunoSEQ multiplex PCR; TCRdb stores in-frame clones only, minus some. The top ten clones hold roughly 1.7% of a sample with around 2,000,000 clones, more than 85% of them seen once. The specimen sequenced was naive CD8+ T cells from PBMCs. All receptors come from a man aged 18-30 years in good health. Some clones in this sample may be carry-over from other donors' samples.

This sequence joins TRBV28 and TRBJ2-7; 7 nucleotides agree with TRBD2. CDR3 length: 13 residues. CDR1 is MDHEN and CDR2 is SYDVKM in the germline V gene. Unmatched junction bases numbered 6, after V lost 3 bases and J lost 7 bases. CDR3: CASSLGTTLEQYF. CDR3 sequence (DNA): TGTGCCAGCAGTTTGGGGACTACCCTGGAGCAGTACTTC.

The V call is TRBV29-1, the J call TRBJ2-7, with a tentative D call TRBD1 (5 bases). Germline V gene sequence: CDR1 SQVTM, CDR2 ANQGSEA. CDR3 length: 12 residues. The germline V and J ends were trimmed by 6 bases and 1 base, with 10 bases remaining between them. Here the CDR3 DNA reads TGCAGCGTCCTACAGGCTTCCTACGAGCAGTACTTC. Amino acids: CSVLQASYEQYF.

This clone was counted once. V gene TRBV10-3 combines with J gene TRBJ2-7; TRBD2 aligns across 13 bases. Germline CDR1 and CDR2: ENHRY and SYGVKD. The CDR3 runs to 17 residues. Trimming removed 3 bases from V and 6 bases from J; junction bases left unmatched: 11. The chain's CDR3 is CAISDVGRLAGGGEQYF. CDR3 DNA sequence: TGTGCCATCAGTGATGTCGGCAGACTAGCGGGAGGTGGCGAGCAGTACTTC.

V is TRBV29-1 and J is TRBJ2-1; D call uncertain. CDR1 is SQVTM, CDR2 ANQGSEA, per germline. The CDR3 sequence is 13 residues long. Trimming removed 8 bases at V and 3 bases at J, with 14 bases between. The CDR3 DNA is TGCAGCTCTATAGGTACCCGCTACAATGAGCAGTTCTTC. This encodes CSSIGTRYNEQFF.

The gene calls are TRBV6-1 and TRBJ2-5; TRBD2 aligns across 7 bases. The trim removed 7 bases at V and 5 bases at J, leaving 7 bases unmatched. In germline, CDR1 is MNHNS, CDR2 SASEGT. The CDR3 runs to 13 residues. CDR3 sequence: CASTKRGWETQYF. The DNA of the CDR3 is TGTGCCAGCACAAAGCGGGGTTGGGAGACCCAGTACTTC.

The chain is built from TRBV6-1 and TRBJ1-2; D gene ambiguous. V was cut by 0 bases and J by 5 bases, with 16 bases left in between. This CDR3 is 16 amino acids long. In germline, CDR1 is MNHNS, CDR2 SASEGT. In nucleotides, the CDR3 is TGTGCCAGCAGTGAAGCGAGGACGGAGGCAGTGTATGGCTACACCTTC. This codes for CASSEARTEAVYGYTF.

The chain carries TRBV5-6 and TRBJ2-1; TRBD2 is a possible D gene (7 bases). CDR3 size: 14 residues. The germline V gene has CDR1 SGHDT and CDR2 YYEEEE. Deletions cut 4 bases from V and 8 bases from J, with 16 bases between. The CDR3 here is CASSAGARDYEQFF. The CDR3, as DNA: TGTGCCAGCAGCGCGGGGGCCAGGGACTATGAGCAGTTCTTC.

The J gene is TRBJ2-3, the V gene TRBV29-1; D is ambiguous. CDR1 is SQVTM, CDR2 ANQGSEA, per germline. The CDR3 spans 12 residues. Trimming took 4 bases from V and 0 from J, leaving 5 bases between them. DNA of the CDR3: TGCAGCGTTGGTCCTAGCACAGATACGCAGTATTTT. Translation: CSVGPSTDTQYF.

The chain uses TRBV19 and TRBJ2-7; D may correspond to TRBD1 or TRBD2 (5 bases each). V gave up 5 bases and J gave up 6 bases, with 20 bases separating them. This CDR3 is built from 15 residues. Germline assignment: CDR1 LNHDA and CDR2 SQIVND (reference sequence). In DNA form, the CDR3 reads TGTGCCAGTAGTTCCCGAGGCGTTGGGGCGGGCGAGCAGTACTTC. Amino acid sequence: CASSSRGVGAGEQYF.

The chain joins TRBV9 to TRBJ2-1; 10 bases are a match to TRBD2. CDR3 size: 17 residues. The germline gives CDR1 SGDLS, CDR2 YYNGEE. The trim removed 0 bases at V and 3 bases at J, leaving 6 bases unmatched. CDR3 residues: CASSVALASGSYNEQFF. The CDR3 DNA reads TGTGCCAGCAGCGTAGCTTTGGCTAGCGGGAGCTACAATGAGCAGTTCTTC.

The chain couples TRBV28 to TRBJ1-5, with 8 bases lining up with TRBD1. With 4 bases clipped from V and 6 bases from J, the junction kept 14 bases outside the gene matches. Germline assignment: CDR1 MDHEN and CDR2 SYDVKM. The CDR3 is 17 amino acids. CDR3: CASSSHRGNVEIQPQHF. The CDR3 DNA follows: TGTGCCAGCAGTTCACACAGGGGGAACGTAGAGATTCAGCCCCAGCATTTT.

The CDR3 sequence is CASRPAGSYEQYF. The DNA of the CDR3 is TGTGCCAGCCGCCCCGCCGGTTCCTACGAGCAGTACTTC. The chain carries TRBV6-5 and TRBJ2-7; D gene uncertain. Germline-derived CDR1 and CDR2 are MNHEY and SVGAGI. This CDR3 has 13 residues. Trimming took off 8 bases at V and 1 base at J, with 12 bases between the two ends.